This is a list of T cell receptor beta chains from one sample in a study of T cell changes during pregnancy in multiple sclerosis. Here immunoSEQ multiplex PCR was the method, and the copy in TCRdb shows in-frame clones only, minus some. This sample carries approximately 48,000 clones, roughly 92% of them seen once, and the ten largest clones take 0.39%. This specimen was CD4+ T cells from peripheral blood mononuclear cells, taken after pregnancy. The receptor set was obtained from a female donor with multiple sclerosis, enrolled in a pregnancy study. Both conserved end residues are part of each CDR3. Fields, in order: D gene, V gene, J gene, clone size, CDR3 length, CDR3 DNA, CDR3 protein. The D gene is left open where the match is weak. Clone size is given for some rows only: seen once, a few or many times, or a class if the clone is expanded.

>.|TRBV4-3|TRBJ2-1|.|17
TGCGCCAGCAGCCCAGCTGTCGCGGGACCGGCCTACAATGAGCAGTTCTTC
CASSPAVAGPAYNEQFF
>TRBD2|TRBV20-1|TRBJ2-7|.|11
TGCAGTGTCACCGGGAGGGGCCCGCAGTACTTC
CSVTGRGPQYF
>TRBD2|TRBV19|TRBJ2-7|.|15
TGTGCCAGTAGCCCTGCGGGCGGGAGTGCCTACGAGCAGTACTTC
CASSPAGGSAYEQYF
>TRBD2|TRBV5-1|TRBJ2-1|.|15
TGCGCCAGCAGCTTGACGGGAGGGTCCTACAATGAGCAGTTCTTC
CASSLTGGSYNEQFF
>TRBD2|TRBV5-4|TRBJ2-5|.|14
TGTGCCAGCGCATTAGCGGGACATTCGGGGACCCAGTACTTC
CASALAGHSGTQYF
>.|TRBV2|TRBJ1-1|.|14
TGTGCCAGCAGTGTGTGGGCTATGAACACTGAAGCTTTCTTT
CASSVWAMNTEAFF
>TRBD2|TRBV5-1|TRBJ2-1|.|18
TGCGCCAGCAGCTACTATGGGGTAACTAGCGGGAGTGAGAATGAGCAGTTCTTC
CASSYYGVTSGSENEQFF
>TRBD2|TRBV7-2|TRBJ2-5|.|15
TGTGCCAGCAGACCTAGCGGGAGAGGTGAAGAGACCCAGTACTTC
CASRPSGRGEETQYF
>.|TRBV9|TRBJ2-3|.|16
TGTGCCAGCAGCGTAGATTGGCCCTCTAGCACAGATACGCAGTATTTT
CASSVDWPSSTDTQYF
>TRBD1|TRBV6-6|TRBJ1-1|.|14
TGTGCCAGCAGTAGGACAGGGCGCTACACTGAAGCTTTCTTT
CASSRTGRYTEAFF
>.|TRBV5-1|TRBJ2-1|once|16
TGCGCCAGCAGCCCGAGGCTCCGAAACTCCTACAATGAGCAGTTCTTC
CASSPRLRNSYNEQFF
>TRBD2|TRBV5-1|TRBJ2-1|once|15
TGCGCCAGCAGCCTCACTAGCGGCTACTACAATGAGCAGTTCTTC
CASSLTSGYYNEQFF
>.|TRBV6-5|TRBJ2-6|.|15
TGTGCCAGCAGTTACCTGGTTACAGGGGCCAACGTCCTGACTTTC
CASSYLVTGANVLTF
>.|TRBV7-8|TRBJ2-3|.|14
TGTGCCAGCACCCACTTGCGATTAACAGATACGCAGTATTTT
CASTHLRLTDTQYF
>TRBD2|TRBV5-1|TRBJ2-1|once|16
TGCGCCAGCAGCGTCTTAGCGGGCACGGGGGGCAATGAGCAGTTCTTC
CASSVLAGTGGNEQFF
>.|TRBV10-3|TRBJ1-1|.|15
TGTGCCATCAGTGAAAACCCGAGGGTGGCCACTGAAGCTTTCTTT
CAISENPRVATEAFF
>TRBD2|TRBV27|TRBJ2-7|.|19
TGTGCCAGCAGTTTACAGACCCCGGGACTAGCGGGAGGGCTTTACGAGCAGTACTTC
CASSLQTPGLAGGLYEQYF
>.|TRBV5-5|TRBJ1-4|once|16
TGTGCCAGCAGCTTGGGACAGACCACAACTAATGAAAAACTGTTTTTT
CASSLGQTTTNEKLFF
>TRBD1|TRBV6-1|TRBJ1-5|.|16
TGTGCCAGCAGTGGAGACAGGGGCGGGCGCAATCAGCCCCAGCATTTT
CASSGDRGGRNQPQHF
>.|TRBV9|TRBJ2-7|few|13
TGTGCCAGCAGCGCGGTCCTCAGGGACGAGCAGTACTTC
CASSAVLRDEQYF
>.|TRBV4-1|TRBJ2-6|.|18
TGCGCCAGCAGCCAAGAGCCCGCTCCCGGTACTGGGGCCAACGTCCTGACTTTC
CASSQEPAPGTGANVLTF
>.|TRBV7-9|TRBJ1-1|.|14
TGTGCCAGCAGCTTAGAGGGTAGGAGGGCTGGAGCTTTCTTT
CASSLEGRRAGAFF
>TRBD2|TRBV19|TRBJ2-1|.|15
TGTGCCAGTAGTGTAGGACTAGCGGTTGGCAATGAGCAGTTCTTC
CASSVGLAVGNEQFF
>TRBD2|TRBV5-1|TRBJ2-3|.|15
TGCGCCAGCAGCTGGACTAGCGGTGCCACAGATACGCAGTATTTT
CASSWTSGATDTQYF
>TRBD2|TRBV30|TRBJ2-3|.|14
TGTGCCTGGGCCGGGAGGGCCGGCACAGATACGCAGTATTTT
CAWAGRAGTDTQYF
>.|TRBV2|TRBJ1-5|.|14
TGTGCCAGCAGTGAAGGACAGGTAAATCAGCCCCAGCATTTT
CASSEGQVNQPQHF
>TRBD1|TRBV5-6|TRBJ2-7|.|16
TGTGCCAGCAGCTTGCGTAATACAGGGGGCATTTACGAGCAGTACTTC
CASSLRNTGGIYEQYF